Below are 21 T cell receptor beta chains sequenced from a single sample in a study of long-term antiretroviral therapy in people with HIV (dated by TCRdb to between 2021 and 2024). The immunoSEQ hsTCRB v3.0 assay was used at survey level resolution to sequence the TRB variable region. This is the immuneACCESS table as TCRdb keeps it, with only in-frame sequences that have V and J called. A part of the clones is gone; compared with another copy, unresolved V genes explain less than half, and the rest is unexplained. This sample lists about 20,000 clones; 65% to 85% were detected once. Together, the top ten hold approximately 15% of the sample. The sample was unsorted PBMCs, taken roughly 2.5 years before starting antiretroviral therapy. The receptors originated from a woman aged 45-65 years with HIV.

The J gene is TRBJ2-5, the V gene TRBV5-1, with 9 bases aligning to TRBD2. The CDR3 runs 15 residues. V lost 7 bases and J lost 4; bases outside the gene matches: 11. Per germline, CDR1 SGHRS and CDR2 YFSETQ. CDR3 coding DNA: TGCGCCAGCGGCAAAACTAGCGGGCGGGGAGAGACCCAGTACTTC. As protein: CASGKTSGRGETQYF.

V is TRBV5-6 and J is TRBJ2-1, with D tentatively TRBD2 (5 bases). Germline V gene lookup returns CDR1 SGHDT and CDR2 YYEEEE. Trimming cost V 4 bases and J 4 bases, with 21 bases left between them. The CDR3 extends over 17 amino acids. CDR3 bases: TGTGCCAGCAGCCCTTCGCATCCCACGAGGGCTTACAATGAGCAGTTCTTC. Encoded protein: CASSPSHPTRAYNEQFF. The full variable domain, rest sourced from reference TRBV5-6 and TRBJ2-1, is DAGVTQSPTHLIKTRGQQVTLRCSPKSGHDTVSWYQQALGQGPQFIFQYYEEEERQRGNFPDRFSGHQFPNYSSELNVNALLLGDSALYLCASSPSHPTRAYNEQFFGPGTRLTVL.

The chain employs TRBV5-1 and TRBJ2-1; 10 bases map to TRBD1. The trim removed 4 bases at V and 5 bases at J, leaving 15 bases unmatched. The V gene's germline CDR1 is SGHRS and CDR2 YFSETQ. This CDR3 has 18 residues. The CDR3 nucleotides read TGCGCCAGCAGCAGTGACTGGGACAGGGGTATATCAAACAATGAGCAGTTCTTC. Protein: CASSSDWDRGISNNEQFF.

Within the sample, this clone is medium-sized. The chain carries TRBV29-1 and TRBJ1-5; 7 bases match TRBD1. Trimming at V came to 6 bases and at J to 15 bases, leaving 11 bases not matched to a gene. The CDR3 sequence is 11 residues long. Germline CDR1 SQVTM, CDR2 ANQGSEA. The CDR3 loop is CSVLHSGGRHF. The CDR3 DNA sequence: TGCAGCGTCCTTCACTCAGGGGGTAGGCATTTT.

This chain links TRBV5-1 with TRBJ2-1; 7 bases agree with TRBD2. Germline CDR1 reads SGHRS; CDR2 reads YFSETQ. There are 14 residues in the CDR3. Trimming at V came to 4 bases and at J to 8 bases, leaving 9 bases not matched to a gene. As DNA, the CDR3 is TGCGCCAGCAGCGACCCGACTAGCAGCGATGAGCAGTTCTTC. This codes for CASSDPTSSDEQFF.

This chain uses TRBV6-1 with TRBJ1-2, with TRBD1 matching 9 bases. Looked up from germline, CDR1 is MNHNS and CDR2 is SASEGT. V lost 9 bases, J lost 8 bases, and 13 bases stayed unmatched. There are 14 residues in the CDR3. CDR3 DNA sequence: TGTGCCAGGGACTCAAACAGGGGGCGGGGAGGCTACACCTTC. This encodes CARDSNRGRGGYTF.

The chain is built from TRBV11-2 and TRBJ1-3; D is ambiguous. V dropped 5 bases and J dropped 0 bases, with 14 bases sitting between them. Germline CDR1 is SGHAT and CDR2 is FQNNGV. CDR3 size: 16 residues. CDR3 region: CASSPLNRVSGNTIYF. CDR3 in DNA: TGTGCCAGCAGCCCCCTAAACCGCGTCTCTGGAAACACCATATATTTT.

This chain uses TRBV7-7 with TRBJ2-5, with D perhaps being TRBD1 or TRBD2 (5 bases each). Per the germline V gene, CDR1 is SSHAT and CDR2 is FNYEAQ (reference sequence). The CDR3 extends over 16 amino acids. V gave up 1 base and J gave up 2 bases, with 14 bases separating them. The CDR3 here is CASSLGEREGQETQYF. CDR3 DNA: TGTGCCAGCAGCTTAGGCGAGAGAGAGGGGCAAGAGACCCAGTACTTC.

The chain has TRBV5-1 and TRBJ1-4; 7 positions match TRBD1. In germline, CDR1 is SGHRS, CDR2 YFSETQ. After removal of 0 bases from V and 3 bases from J, the junction contained 5 bases not matched to a gene. The CDR3 totals 16 residues. The CDR3 loop is CASSLGFDRANEKLFF. The CDR3 coding sequence is TGCGCCAGCAGCTTGGGATTCGACAGGGCTAATGAAAAACTGTTTTTT.

In this sample, this clone turned up once. The genes are TRBV18 and TRBJ2-7; a possible D gene is TRBD2 (6 bases). Germline CDR1 reads KGHSH; CDR2 reads LQKENI. Trimming left V 2 bases short and J 7 bases short, with 12 bases between. The CDR3 is 13 amino acids. In DNA form, the CDR3 reads TGTGCCAGCTCACCAAACGGGGGTGGTGAGCAGTACGTC. Translation: CASSPNGGGEQYV.

The J gene is TRBJ1-3, the V gene TRBV5-6, with unresolved D. The CDR3 runs to 13 residues. Germline-derived CDR1 and CDR2 are SGHDT and YYEEEE. The germline V and J ends were trimmed by 5 bases and 8 bases, with 14 bases remaining between them. The CDR3 loop reads CASRLRRVDTIYF. CDR3 DNA: TGTGCCAGCAGGTTGAGGAGGGTGGACACCATATATTTT. Using reference TRBV5-6 and TRBJ1-3 for the parts outside the CDR3, the full variable domain is DAGVTQSPTHLIKTRGQQVTLRCSPKSGHDTVSWYQQALGQGPQFIFQYYEEEERQRGNFPDRFSGHQFPNYSSELNVNALLLGDSALYLCASRLRRVDTIYFGEGSWLTVV.

The gene calls are TRBV27 and TRBJ1-6, with D unclear. The CDR3 sequence is 17 residues long. Germline assignment: CDR1 MNHEY and CDR2 SMNVEV (reference sequence). Trimming took off 3 bases at V and 1 base at J, with 13 bases between the two ends. DNA for the CDR3: TGTGCCAGCAGTTTCTCCGGAGTCAATTCCTATAATTCACCCCTCCACTTT. Protein sequence: CASSFSGVNSYNSPLHF.

This clone showed up just once. The rearrangement joins TRBV2 to TRBJ2-5; D could derive from TRBD1 or TRBD2 (5 bases each). V was clipped by 4 bases and J by 4 bases, with 16 bases between them. The CDR3 totals 15 residues. CDR1 SNHLY and CDR2 FYNNEI come from the germline V gene. The CDR3 nucleotides read TGTGCCAGCAGTGTATTGGGGACCCCCGTAGAGACCCAGTACTTC. It yields the protein CASSVLGTPVETQYF.

This clone was counted between two and nine times. The chain has TRBV27 and TRBJ1-1, with TRBD1 as a possible D gene (6 bases). Germline V lookup: CDR1 MNHEY, CDR2 SMNVEV (reference sequence). V was pared by 4 bases and J by 1 base, with 10 bases between. The CDR3 is 14 residues long. In nucleotides, the CDR3 is TGTGCCAGCAGTTACAGGGCAGAGAACACTGAAGCTTTCTTT. Protein: CASSYRAENTEAFF.

The chain has TRBV4-2 and TRBJ1-1, with D possibly being TRBD1 (5 bases). There are 15 residues in the CDR3. Trimming removed 0 bases from V and 1 base from J, with 9 bases in between. Germline CDR1 reads LGHNA; CDR2 reads YNFKEQ. CDR3: CASSQELRGNTEAFF. The CDR3 nucleotides read TGTGCCAGCAGCCAAGAACTTAGGGGGAACACTGAAGCTTTCTTT.

The rearrangement joins TRBV12-5 to TRBJ2-5; TRBD1 matches at 9 bases. The J segment lost 5 bases and the V segment lost 6 bases, leaving 7 bases of the junction unmatched. CDR3 size: 14 residues. Per the germline V gene, CDR1 is LGHNT and CDR2 is FRNRAP. The CDR3 loop is CASGTGQGSETQYF. CDR3 DNA: TGTGCTAGTGGAACGGGACAGGGTAGTGAGACCCAGTACTTC.

The chain recombines TRBV6-1 with TRBJ2-3; TRBD1 matches 9 bases. Per the germline V gene, CDR1 is MNHNS and CDR2 is SASEGT. CDR3 size: 15 residues. Trimming at V came to 6 bases and at J to 5 bases, leaving 9 bases not matched to a gene. CDR3 DNA: TGTGCCAGCAGGAAGGCGACAGGGGGGCTAGATACGCAGTATTTT. It codes for CASRKATGGLDTQYF.

This clone was observed a handful of times. The gene calls are TRBV27 and TRBJ1-2; a weak D match, TRBD1 (5 bases). Germline CDR1 and CDR2: MNHEY and SMNVEV (reference sequence). The V and J ends lost 7 bases and 2 bases respectively, with 11 bases between them. CDR3 size: 13 residues. CDR3 protein: CASTRRGNYGYTF. The CDR3 DNA sequence: TGTGCCAGCACGAGACGGGGCAACTATGGCTACACCTTC.

The chain carries TRBV6-5 and TRBJ1-2; 7 bases agree with TRBD1. CDR1 MNHEY and CDR2 SVGAGI come from the germline V gene. CDR3 length: 15 residues. V was pared by 0 bases and J by 2 bases, with 3 bases of the junction left unmatched. The CDR3 DNA reads TGTGCCAGCAGTTACTCCCTACAGGGGAACTATGGCTACACCTTC. Protein product: CASSYSLQGNYGYTF.

The CDR3 reads CASSYRDTQYF. DNA for the CDR3: TGTGCCAGCAGTTACCGTGATACGCAGTATTTT. The chain couples TRBV6-6 to TRBJ2-3; D ambiguous. Germline CDR1 and CDR2: MNHNY and SVGAGI (reference sequence). The CDR3 runs to 11 residues. V lost 2 bases to trimming and J lost 6 bases, with 3 bases between them.

Within the sample, this clone is large. The V gene is TRBV7-6, the J gene TRBJ2-1, with a tentative D call TRBD2 (7 bases). V dropped 5 bases and J dropped 5 bases, with 13 bases sitting between them. The CDR3 runs to 14 residues. The germline gives CDR1 SGHVS, CDR2 FNYEAQ. The CDR3 sequence: CASSPGGTHNEQFF. In DNA, the CDR3 is TGTGCCAGCAGCCCCGGGGGGACACACAATGAGCAGTTCTTC.